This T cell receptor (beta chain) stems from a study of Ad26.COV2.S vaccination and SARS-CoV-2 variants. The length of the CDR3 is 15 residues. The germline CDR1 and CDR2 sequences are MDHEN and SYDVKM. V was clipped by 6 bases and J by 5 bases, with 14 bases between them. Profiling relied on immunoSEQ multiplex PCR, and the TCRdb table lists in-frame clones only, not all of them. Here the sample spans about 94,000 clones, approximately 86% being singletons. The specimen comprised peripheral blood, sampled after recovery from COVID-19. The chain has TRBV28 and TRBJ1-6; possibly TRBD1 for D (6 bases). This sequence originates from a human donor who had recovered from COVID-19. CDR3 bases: TGTGCCAGCAGCCCACCCCGACAGGATAATTCACCCCTCCACTTT. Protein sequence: CASSPPRQDNSPLHF.